This T cell receptor beta chain was sequenced during a study of cytomegalovirus exposure and HLA in healthy donors. Study-level results: It was 150 to 200 TCR beta chains that were listed as cytomegalovirus-associated. Most CMV-associated TCR beta chains were later found to appear HLA-restricted. Per a later analysis, approximately 16,000 TCR beta sequences showed association with HLA alleles at 0.05 false discovery rate. Further analysis was carried out later, and it showed several of the most significant clusters appearing linked to common viral pathogens.

As for this clone: Its antigen remains unidentified.

V was pared by 3 bases and J by 4 bases, with 5 bases of the junction left unmatched. Germline V gene data show CDR1 as SGDLS and CDR2 as YYNGEE. The CDR3 has 15 amino acids. PCR employed 60 Vbeta and 13 Jbeta primers. Libraries were prepared by immunoSEQ multiplex PCR; TCRdb keeps only in-frame clonotypes and omits some of them. The sample includes about 200,000 clones, 65% to 80% seen only once; the top ten take approximately 1.5%. Input material: PBMCs. This receptor was taken from a man in his fifties or sixties in good health and CMV-seronegative. The rearrangement links TRBV9 to TRBJ2-5; 11 bases map to TRBD2. The CDR3 nucleotides are TGTGCCAGCAGCGCCGTAGCGGGAGGGATAGAGACCCAGTACTTC. It is translated as CASSAVAGGIETQYF.